The T cell receptor (beta chain) under discussion was sequenced for a study of yellow fever vaccine responses in identical twins. Notes on the study in general: Twins' vaccine T cell responses reportedly seemed partly convergent and partly personalized.

There are 12 residues in the CDR3. V was pared by 4 bases and J by 3 bases, with 6 bases between. In germline, CDR1 is SGHAT, CDR2 FQDESV (reference sequence). Regarding this clonotype: Its antigen is undetermined.

TCRdb passed the RT-PCR reads through MiXCR, listing each CDR3 protein once. The sample includes roughly 740 distinct CDR3 sequences, approximately 80% of them seen just once. The specimen was T cells from blood (PBMCs), unsorted or a sorted subset (not recorded which), collected before or after yellow fever vaccination (not recorded which). The V and J genes are TRBV11-1 and TRBJ1-2; D is unresolved. This TCR was sampled from a woman aged 18 to 35 who received the yellow fever vaccine. The CDR3 region has the DNA TGTGCCAGCAGCTCGGACTACTATGGCTACACCTTC. Protein: CASSSDYYGYTF.